This record covers a single T cell receptor (beta chain). Its antigen is not known. TCR cDNA, made by 5'RACE template switching, carried an added universal primer site and UMIs. TCRdb reprocessed the 5' RACE reads with MiXCR, giving one entry per CDR3 protein. The table lists about 340,000 distinct CDR3 sequences, under 15% of them singletons. Germline CDR1 and CDR2: MDHEN and SYDVKM. The CDR3 runs 12 residues. V was trimmed by 6 bases and J by 7 bases, leaving 12 bases between them. The data belong to a study of T cells after yellow fever vaccination. On the study more broadly: In the case of low-cell-number fractions, SMART-Seq v4 Ultra Low Input was used for preparation.

General study findings and limits: Some clonotypes were seen in both the CD4 and the CD8 compartments. These made up a small share and likely arose from convergent recombination. Most clones from primary vaccination resurfaced after the booster (around 97% CD4, around 90% CD8).

The receptor was isolated from a man aged 18-30 years who received the YFV17D yellow fever vaccine. Specimen: CD4+ T cells sorted from PBMCs, collected 15 days after the yellow fever booster vaccination. The chain uses TRBV28 and TRBJ1-1; tentatively, D is TRBD1 (6 bases). In DNA form, the CDR3 reads TGTGCCAGCAGGATACGGACAGTTGAAGCTTTCTTT. Encoded protein: CASRIRTVEAFF.